This T cell receptor (beta chain) derives from a study of blood T cell repertoires in COVID-19. Study in general: Both acute and convalescent COVID-19 samples were obtained from the United States, Italy and Spain. PBMCs, B-cell-depleted T cells, or T cells provided the cDNA or gDNA that made up the material.

Per the authors' pipeline: Cell counts per sample came from amplifying reference gene primers. The method was immunoSEQ multiplex PCR; TCRdb's version includes in-frame clones alone and lacks a portion of them. V and J calls and clone size follow that table, whereas D and trimming were derived from the DNA. The data hold some 170,000 clones, with about 90% observed a single time. Germline V gives CDR1 SGHTA, CDR2 FQGTGA. V was pared by 6 bases and J by 6 bases, with 22 bases between. This CDR3 spans 16 amino acids. The sequence derives from a human donor with acute COVID-19. The donor label of this sample is uncertain. Sample: PBMCs or T cells enriched from blood (not recorded which). This sequence joins TRBV7-3 and TRBJ2-3, with D maybe TRBD2 (5 bases). In DNA form, the CDR3 reads TGTGCCAGCAGTAGGACTTTTGCCCGGCCGGGGGATACGCAGTATTTT. This gives the protein CASSRTFARPGDTQYF.